Below, 3 T cell receptor beta chains from the same sample are listed, as sequenced in a study of blood T cell repertoires in COVID-19. Profiling relied on immunoSEQ multiplex PCR, and the TCRdb table lists in-frame clones only, not all of them. The sample has around 230,000 clones; 75% to 90% are singletons. The sequencing input was peripheral blood. Source of these receptors: a woman aged 60 to 75 with active or convalescent COVID-19.

V and J are TRBV6-5 and TRBJ2-7, with D possibly TRBD2 on 7 matching bases. V lost 7 bases and J lost 0, with 13 bases in between. The CDR3 is made up of 14 amino acids. The germline V gene has CDR1 MNHEY and CDR2 SVGAGI. The CDR3 nucleotides read TGTGCCAGCACTGTGCGGGGGCTCTCCTACGAGCAGTACTTC. As protein: CASTVRGLSYEQYF.

A word on this clone: Other DNA sequences of this sample code for an identical CDR3. The chain uses TRBV12-3 or TRBV12-4 and TRBJ2-7; D is ambiguous. V lost 1 base and J lost 3, with 7 bases in between. The CDR3 has 13 amino acids. The DNA for the CDR3 is TGTGCCAGCAGTTTAGGCGGCAGCTACGAGCAGTACTTC. It codes for CASSLGGSYEQYF.

V gene TRBV4-1 combines with J gene TRBJ1-6; D ambiguous. Trimming pared 1 base from V and 7 bases from J, leaving 8 bases between. The CDR3 extends over 14 amino acids. CDR1 MGHRA and CDR2 YSYEKL come from the germline V gene. Here the CDR3 DNA reads TGCGCCAGCAGCCAAGTAGCGGAGAATTCACCCCTCCACTTT. Its translation is CASSQVAENSPLHF.